The 17 T cell receptor beta chains given below trace back to one sample, sequenced in a study of CD8+ T cells in alopecia areata. cDNA serving as the sequencing template came from extracted, reverse transcribed RNA. The table came from immunoSEQ multiplex PCR; TCRdb's copy has only in-frame clones and leaves some out. The table records about 120,000 clones, approximately 57% of them present only once. Treatment of the sample: oral pan-JAK inhibitor, 5-10 mg twice daily. Sequenced material: CD4+ T cells sorted from blood, taken at week 4, from a patient treated with tofacitinib. These receptors all stem from a human donor with alopecia areata.

In its sample, this clone was seen once. The chain uses TRBV27 and TRBJ2-7; tentatively, D is TRBD2 (6 bases). Germline V gene lookup returns CDR1 MNHEY and CDR2 SMNVEV (reference sequence). V lost 6 bases and J 4 bases, leaving 13 bases between the germline ends. The length of the CDR3 is 13 residues. DNA of the CDR3: TGTGCCAGCAGCCAACGGCGGGGTTACGAGCAGTACTTC. Protein sequence: CASSQRRGYEQYF.

The chain combines TRBV6-5 with TRBJ1-5; D unclear. The ends were cut back, 0 bases at V and 5 bases at J, with 5 bases in the middle. CDR1 is MNHEY, CDR2 SVGAGI, per germline. The CDR3 is 13 amino acids. CDR3 in DNA: TGTGCCAGCAGTTACTCGATAGATCAGCCCCAGCATTTT. Its translation: CASSYSIDQPQHF.

The chain links TRBV9 to TRBJ1-2; D ambiguous. V lost 4 bases and J lost 6, with 13 bases in between. Germline CDR1 and CDR2: SGDLS and YYNGEE. The CDR3 sequence is 13 residues long. The CDR3 loop reads CASSPSTWDGYTF. The CDR3 bases are TGTGCCAGCAGCCCCTCGACGTGGGATGGCTACACCTTC.

This rearrangement joins TRBV5-4 to TRBJ2-5; no clear D gene. CDR3 length: 15 amino acids. V was cut by 4 bases and J by 3 bases, with 16 bases left in between. Germline lookup yields CDR1 SGHNT and CDR2 YYREEE (reference sequence). This CDR3 reads CASSLPRYREETQYF. The DNA for the CDR3 is TGTGCCAGCAGCCTCCCGAGGTATAGGGAAGAGACCCAGTACTTC.

The J gene is TRBJ1-2, the V gene TRBV7-9; D is ambiguous. The CDR3 spans 13 residues. V was clipped by 3 bases and J by 3 bases, with 8 bases between them. Germline values: CDR1 SEHNR, CDR2 FQNEAQ (reference sequence). CDR3 DNA sequence: TGTGCCAGCAGCTTTACAGAGGACTATGGCTACACCTTC. Translation: CASSFTEDYGYTF.

The sample holds a few counts of this clone. The chain employs TRBV9 and TRBJ2-3; 7 positions match TRBD2. Germline V gene lookup returns CDR1 SGDLS and CDR2 YYNGEE. The length of the CDR3 is 16 residues. After removal of 0 bases from V and 2 bases from J, the junction contained 6 bases not matched to a gene. The CDR3 DNA reads as TGTGCCAGCAGCGTAGGGGGGGGACCCGTCACAGATACGCAGTATTTT. This translates into CASSVGGGPVTDTQYF.

The V gene is TRBV2, the J gene TRBJ2-3; 9 bases agree with TRBD2. The V gene end was trimmed by 10 bases and the J gene end by 5 bases; junction bases not matched to a gene: 7. The CDR3 spans 13 residues. From germline, CDR1 is SNHLY and CDR2 FYNNEI. The CDR3 is CATSRLAVDTQYF. CDR3 nucleotides: TGTGCCACCTCGAGACTAGCGGTAGATACGCAGTATTTT. Full variable domain (outside the CDR3, taken from reference TRBV2 and TRBJ2-3): EPEVTQTPSHQVTQMGQEVILRCVPISNHLYFYWYRQILGQKVEFLVSFYNNEISEKSEIFDDQFSVERPDGSNFTLKIRSTKLEDSAMYFCATSRLAVDTQYFGPGTRLTVL.

This clone was counted between two and nine times. The V and J genes are TRBV29-1 and TRBJ2-1; weak D call: TRBD2 (5 bases). In germline, CDR1 is SQVTM, CDR2 ANQGSEA. The CDR3 extends over 10 amino acids. V lost 7 bases to trimming and J lost 9 bases, with 10 bases between them. This CDR3 reads CSAGSPEQFF. DNA for the CDR3: TGCAGCGCGGGGAGTCCTGAGCAGTTCTTC.

This clone was counted between two and nine times. The genes are TRBV29-1 and TRBJ2-3, with 8 bases lining up with TRBD1. CDR1 and CDR2 (germline): SQVTM, ANQGSEA. V lost 1 base, J lost 3 bases, and 3 bases stayed unmatched. The length of the CDR3 is 14 residues. The CDR3 region is CSVEVDRGTDTQYF. CDR3 sequence (DNA): TGCAGCGTTGAAGTTGACAGGGGAACAGATACGCAGTATTTT.

V usage is TRBV19 and J usage is TRBJ2-4; 13 nucleotides agree with TRBD2. Germline CDR1 reads LNHDA; CDR2 reads SQIVND (reference sequence). This CDR3 has 20 residues. V gave up 7 bases and J gave up 3 bases; unmatched junction bases: 18. DNA of the CDR3: TGTGCCAGTACTCCGACTAGCGGGGGGACGTTAATCGGGGACAAAAACATTCAGTACTTC. Encoded protein: CASTPTSGGTLIGDKNIQYF.

A few counts support this clone. The rearrangement joins TRBV5-1 to TRBJ2-5, with TRBD2 matching 7 bases. The CDR3 has 14 amino acids. Trimming cost V 0 bases and J 4 bases; bases outside gene matches: 3. Germline CDR1 is SGHRS and CDR2 is YFSETQ. CDR3 sequence: CASSLAGGLETQYF. The CDR3, as DNA: TGCGCCAGCAGCTTGGCGGGAGGCCTAGAGACCCAGTACTTC.

CDR3 sequence (DNA): TGTGCCTCCCGACAGGGGGCCAGTCATGAGCAGTTCTTC. This codes for CASRQGASHEQFF. The rearrangement uses TRBV30 and TRBJ2-1; 10 bases map to TRBD1. The germline V gene encodes CDR1 GTSNPN and CDR2 SVGIG (reference sequence). V shed 7 bases and J 8 bases; nucleotides not matched to a gene: 8. This CDR3 is built from 13 residues.

This clone was seen a few times. The chain has TRBV7-2 and TRBJ2-5; D may correspond to TRBD1 or TRBD2 (6 bases each). The last part of the DNA fits TRBJ2-7 better; the J call may be wrong. The CDR3 length is 15 residues. The V gene's germline CDR1 is SGHTA and CDR2 FQGNSA. CDR3 nucleotide sequence: TGTGCCAGCAGCGCGCCCGGGGGCCTCTCCTACGAGCAGTACTTC. It codes for CASSAPGGLSYEQYF.

The sample holds a few counts of this clone. Other nucleotide sequences in the sample specify the same CDR3. This chain connects TRBV5-4 to TRBJ1-3; 7 nucleotides match TRBD1. J was trimmed by 0 bases and V by 3 bases; bases with no gene match: 3. Germline values: CDR1 SGHNT, CDR2 YYREEE (reference sequence). The CDR3 spans 15 residues. This chain's CDR3 is CASSSGQSSGNTIYF. CDR3 DNA sequence: TGTGCCAGCAGCTCGGGACAGAGCTCTGGAAACACCATATATTTT.

The genes are TRBV2 and TRBJ2-5, with D perhaps matching TRBD1 (6 bases). Germline assignment: CDR1 SNHLY and CDR2 FYNNEI. Trimming stripped 11 bases from V and 5 bases from J, with 12 bases between. This CDR3 has 11 amino acids. CDR3 coding DNA: TGTGCCGGGGGCACGGGGGAGACCCAGTACTTC. Its translation: CAGGTGETQYF.

This clone showed up just a few times. In DNA form, the CDR3 reads TGTGCCAGCAGCTCAACTCAAGAGACCCAGTACTTC. Its translation is CASSSTQETQYF. The chain uses TRBV5-6 and TRBJ2-5; D is unresolved. The germline V gene has CDR1 SGHDT and CDR2 YYEEEE. With 3 bases removed from V and 2 bases from J, the gap between germline ends came to 5 bases. The CDR3 runs to 12 residues.

This chain links TRBV30 with TRBJ2-5; the D gene is possibly TRBD2 (7 bases). The CDR3 has 14 amino acids. The germline V gene encodes CDR1 GTSNPN and CDR2 SVGIG (reference sequence). V shed 3 bases and J shed 7 bases, with 18 bases lying between them. The CDR3 reads CAWRLKGGSGTQYF. The DNA of the CDR3 is TGTGCCTGGAGGTTGAAGGGGGGGAGTGGGACCCAGTACTTC.